This entry lists 16 T cell receptor beta chains sequenced from one sample in a study of cytomegalovirus exposure and HLA in healthy donors. PCR used 60 Vbeta primers and 13 Jbeta primers. The table came from immunoSEQ multiplex PCR; TCRdb's copy has only in-frame clones and leaves some out. The sample shows more than 75,000 clones, 79% of them seen only once. Sequencing input: PBMCs. All receptors derive from a woman aged 40-49 years in good health and CMV-seronegative.

V and J are TRBV5-1 and TRBJ2-5; 7 bases match TRBD2. The J call may be faulty, since TRBJ2-7 better matches the DNA end. This CDR3 is built from 14 residues. Germline CDR1 and CDR2: SGHRS and YFSETQ. For the CDR3, the DNA is TGCGCCAGCACCCCCGGCGGGGGCTCCTACGAGCAGTACTTC. Its translation: CASTPGGGSYEQYF.

The chain joins TRBV7-2 to TRBJ1-3; D gene uncertain. This CDR3 has 15 residues. Germline CDR1 and CDR2: SGHTA and FQGNSA. V shed 0 bases and J shed 3 bases, with 9 bases lying between them. CDR3 DNA: TGTGCCAGCAGCTTAGCGTTTCGGGGTGGAAACACCATATATTTT. Translation gives CASSLAFRGGNTIYF.

The chain recombines TRBV7-2 with TRBJ2-4; 9 bases agree with TRBD1. The germline gives CDR1 SGHTA, CDR2 FQGNSA. V lost 4 bases, J lost 5 bases, and 6 bases stayed unmatched. The CDR3 has 15 amino acids. CDR3 DNA: TGTGCCAGCAGCTCGGCGGGGACAGGGCAAAACATTCAGTACTTC. It specifies CASSSAGTGQNIQYF.

The V and J genes are TRBV10-3 and TRBJ2-5; 7 bases agree with TRBD1. The CDR3 runs 15 residues. J lost 1 base, V lost 6 bases, and 8 bases had no gene match. In germline, CDR1 is ENHRY, CDR2 SYGVKD. The CDR3 DNA reads TGTGCCATCAGCTGGGGACAGACCAGCCAAGAGACCCAGTACTTC. This translates into CAISWGQTSQETQYF.

The chain has TRBV5-1 and TRBJ2-1; TRBD2 matches 10 bases. Per germline, CDR1 SGHRS and CDR2 YFSETQ. The CDR3 is made up of 15 amino acids. Losses at the gene ends were 2 bases for V and 8 bases for J; bases not matched to a gene: 7. The CDR3 nucleotides are TGCGCCAGCAGCTTTCTAGCGGGGGTAGGTGATGAGCAGTTCTTC. Its translation: CASSFLAGVGDEQFF.

The gene calls are TRBV2 and TRBJ2-7; D unclear. Germline CDR1 and CDR2: SNHLY and FYNNEI. Trimming cost V 5 bases and J 12 bases, with 11 bases left between them. The CDR3 loop spans 10 amino acids. CDR3 residues: CASSNQRRYF. The CDR3 bases are TGTGCCAGCAGTAACCAGCGTCGGTACTTC.

This clone was found once. This chain links TRBV25-1 with TRBJ1-6; D might be TRBD1 (6 bases). The CDR3 totals 14 residues. V was pared by 3 bases and J by 10 bases, with 13 bases between. Germline V CDR1 and CDR2: MGHDK, SYGVNS. The CDR3 DNA is TGTGCCAGCAGTGACGGAGCAGGGGTCTCACCCCTCCACTTT. Protein sequence: CASSDGAGVSPLHF.

The chain carries TRBV30 and TRBJ2-1; possibly TRBD2 for D (5 bases). Germline V gene sequence: CDR1 GTSNPN, CDR2 SVGIG (reference sequence). This CDR3 comprises 18 residues. Trimming stripped 4 bases from V and 6 bases from J, with 28 bases between. The CDR3 protein is CAWMRRLSGWESFNEQFF. The CDR3 coding sequence is TGTGCCTGGATGCGCCGACTGTCTGGGTGGGAGAGCTTCAATGAGCAGTTCTTC. The complete variable domain, with remaining parts taken from reference TRBV30 and TRBJ2-1, reads SQTIHQWPATLVQPVGSPLSLECTVEGTSNPNLYWYRQAAGRGLQLLFYSVGIGQISSEVPQNLSASRPQDRQFILSSKKLLLSDSGFYLCAWMRRLSGWESFNEQFFGPGTRLTVL.

The V and J genes are TRBV30 and TRBJ1-3, with 9 positions matching TRBD1. With 0 bases clipped from V and 4 bases from J, the junction kept 7 bases outside the gene matches. The CDR3 totals 16 residues. Germline loops: CDR1 GTSNPN, CDR2 SVGIG (reference sequence). The CDR3 reads CAWSVQTGGKGNTIYF. Written as DNA, the CDR3 is TGTGCCTGGAGTGTACAGACAGGGGGAAAAGGAAACACCATATATTTT.

This clone was counted many times. The genes are TRBV4-1 and TRBJ1-5, with 7 positions matching TRBD1. Germline CDR1 is MGHRA and CDR2 is YSYEKL. This CDR3 has 15 amino acids. After removal of 0 bases from V and 3 bases from J, the junction contained 2 bases not matched to a gene. The CDR3 bases are TGCGCCAGCAGCCAAGAGGGACAGTACAATCAGCCCCAGCATTTT. Amino acids: CASSQEGQYNQPQHF.

J is TRBJ2-5 and V is TRBV5-4; TRBD1 matches at 11 bases. The junction had 9 bases not matched to a gene; V was cut back by 4 bases and J by 4 bases. CDR3 length: 16 residues. Germline CDR1 is SGHNT and CDR2 is YYREEE (reference sequence). CDR3 sequence: CASSPNPGTGGETQYF. The CDR3 DNA is TGTGCCAGCAGCCCAAACCCCGGGACAGGGGGAGAGACCCAGTACTTC. Complete variable domain (other parts from reference TRBV5-4 and TRBJ2-5): ETGVTQSPTHLIKTRGQQVTLRCSSQSGHNTVSWYQQALGQGPQFIFQYYREEENGRGNFPPRFSGLQFPNYSSELNVNALELDDSALYLCASSPNPGTGGETQYFGPGTRLLVL.

This sequence joins TRBV5-4 and TRBJ2-7; TRBD1 agrees at 9 bases. CDR1 SGHNT and CDR2 YYREEE come from the germline V gene (reference sequence). CDR3 length: 16 residues. Trimming took 3 bases from V and 9 from J; bases not matched to a gene: 16. The CDR3 region is CASSSSGTGTSAGQYF. The CDR3 nucleotides read TGTGCCAGCAGCTCTTCCGGGACAGGGACATCTGCGGGGCAGTACTTC.

The chain is built from TRBV7-8 and TRBJ1-3; D is possibly TRBD1 (5 bases). This CDR3 has 15 residues. V was trimmed by 1 base and J by 0 bases, leaving 7 bases between them. Germline V CDR1 and CDR2: SGHVS, FQNEAQ. CDR3 DNA sequence: TGTGCCAGCAGCTTAGGGGACTTCTCTGGAAACACCATATATTTT. It is translated as CASSLGDFSGNTIYF.

The rearrangement joins TRBV14 to TRBJ2-7, with 8 nucleotides matching TRBD1. J was trimmed by 2 bases and V by 1 base; bases with no gene match: 7. This CDR3 is 16 amino acids long. Germline V CDR1 and CDR2: SGHDN, FVKESK. CDR3 bases: TGTGCCAGCAGCCAAGGAAAGACAGGGGTGGCCTACGAGCAGTACTTC. It encodes CASSQGKTGVAYEQYF. Full variable domain (outside the CDR3, taken from reference TRBV14 and TRBJ2-7): EAGVTQFPSHSVIEKGQTVTLRCDPISGHDNLYWYRRVMGKEIKFLLHFVKESKQDESGMPNNRFLAERTGGTYSTLKVQPAELEDSGVYFCASSQGKTGVAYEQYFGPGTRLTVT.

The CDR3 sequence: CAWSRQTIRQPQHF. The CDR3, as DNA: TGTGCCTGGAGTAGACAGACAATCCGCCAGCCCCAGCATTTT. The rearrangement uses TRBV30 and TRBJ1-5; tentatively, D is TRBD1 (5 bases). CDR1 and CDR2 (germline): GTSNPN, SVGIG (reference sequence). V was clipped by 2 bases and J by 7 bases, with 15 bases between them. The CDR3 covers 14 residues.

This clone came up once. The chain recombines TRBV27 with TRBJ1-1, with D tentatively TRBD1 (5 bases). CDR1 is MNHEY, CDR2 SMNVEV, per germline (reference sequence). The CDR3 extends over 17 amino acids. Trimming removed 0 bases from V and 4 bases from J, with 18 bases in between. In DNA, the CDR3 is TGTGCCAGCAGTTTATCCTTGGGGGAGGGGTTGGGCACTGAAGCTTTCTTT. Translating gives CASSLSLGEGLGTEAFF.